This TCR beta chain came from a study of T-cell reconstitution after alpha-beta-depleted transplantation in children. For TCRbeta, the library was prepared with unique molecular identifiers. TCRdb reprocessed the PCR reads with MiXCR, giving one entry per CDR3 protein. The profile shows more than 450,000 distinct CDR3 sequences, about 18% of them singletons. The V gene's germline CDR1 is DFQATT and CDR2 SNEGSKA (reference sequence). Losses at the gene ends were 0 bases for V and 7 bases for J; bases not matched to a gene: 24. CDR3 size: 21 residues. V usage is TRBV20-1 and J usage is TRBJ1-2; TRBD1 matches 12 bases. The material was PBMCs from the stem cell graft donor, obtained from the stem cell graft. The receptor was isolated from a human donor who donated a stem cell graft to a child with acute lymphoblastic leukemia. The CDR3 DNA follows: TGCAGTGCTAGAGAGCCTCCTCTAAACCGGGACAGGGGGCGCGGAGCTCCTGGCTACACCTTC. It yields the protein CSAREPPLNRDRGRGAPGYTF.